The 30 T cell receptor beta chains presented below share a single source sample, sequenced in a study of type 1 regulatory T cells (dated by TCRdb to the early 2020s). For sequencing, an Illumina MiSeq was employed. Using fastp at Q25 and MiXCR, TCRdb reprocessed the public reads and kept productive beta chains. Rows matching on CDR3 protein sequence are summarized as one entry with the most common DNA and genes. Within this sample are 88,000 or so distinct CDR3 sequences, with roughly 28% of them counted one time only. The top ten clonotypes cover around 2.3% of the sample. The sequenced material came from CD4+ T cells, either the whole sample or a sorted fraction (not recorded which). The origin of the receptors is a human donor in good health.

The chain employs TRBV12-3 or TRBV12-4 and TRBJ2-7; TRBD2 aligns across 13 bases. V trimming: 7 bases; J trimming: 5 bases; junction bases outside the gene matches: 5. The CDR3 consists of 14 residues. For the CDR3, the DNA is TGTGCCAGCACAACTAGCGGGAGGGCGAACGAGCAGTACTTC. This sequence encodes CASTTSGRANEQYF.

The chain has TRBV7-2 and TRBJ2-7, with D possibly TRBD2 on 5 matching bases. V was pared by 1 base and J by 3 bases, with 13 bases between. This CDR3 has 15 residues. The V gene's germline CDR1 is SGHTA and CDR2 FQGNSA. The CDR3 DNA sequence: TGTGCCAGCAGCTTAGGGGTTAGCGCGAGCTACGAGCAGTACTTC. This translates into CASSLGVSASYEQYF.

The chain carries TRBV12-3 or TRBV12-4 and TRBJ1-1; D is perhaps TRBD1 (6 bases). V was cut by 1 base and J by 1 base, with 10 bases left in between. This CDR3 comprises 15 residues. The CDR3 DNA follows: TGTGCCAGCAGTTTAGTGACAGGATGGAACACTGAAGCTTTCTTT. This translates into CASSLVTGWNTEAFF.

This sequence joins TRBV4-1 and TRBJ2-1, with 7 bases fitting TRBD2. Germline lookup yields CDR1 MGHRA and CDR2 YSYEKL. CDR3 length: 17 residues. With V trimmed by 1 base and J by 4 bases, 10 bases remained unmatched. This CDR3 is CASSQVFPSGGYNEQFF. The DNA for the CDR3 is TGCGCCAGCAGCCAAGTTTTCCCTAGCGGAGGGTACAATGAGCAGTTCTTC.

The V call is TRBV5-4, the J call TRBJ2-6; tentatively, D is TRBD2 (7 bases). V was shortened by 5 bases and J by 3 bases, with 12 bases between the two germline ends. Germline lookup yields CDR1 SGHNT and CDR2 YYREEE (reference sequence). This CDR3 is 15 amino acids long. The CDR3 region is CASSRGADGANVLTF. CDR3 nucleotides: TGTGCCAGCAGTCGGGGGGCGGATGGGGCCAACGTCCTGACTTTC.

The V call is TRBV3-1, the J call TRBJ2-7; 10 bases agree with TRBD2. CDR1 and CDR2 from the germline V gene are LGHDT and YNNKEL (reference sequence). Unmatched junction bases numbered 9, after V lost 2 bases and J lost 5 bases. The CDR3 totals 16 residues. CDR3 coding DNA: TGTGCCAGCAGCCAAAGAAGCGGGAGGGCCGGGAACGAGCAGTACTTC. This encodes CASSQRSGRAGNEQYF.

The chain carries TRBV19 and TRBJ2-6; 9 bases line up with TRBD1. The CDR3 has 14 amino acids. V lost 9 bases and J lost 6; bases outside the gene matches: 6. Germline V gene data show CDR1 as LNHDA and CDR2 as SQIVND (reference sequence). CDR3 DNA: TGTGCCAGCGGCCGGGACAGGGAGGCCAACGTCCTGACTTTC. Protein product: CASGRDREANVLTF.

This chain connects TRBV7-2 to TRBJ2-5; D not certain. The CDR3 length is 13 residues. The V and J ends lost 1 base and 3 bases respectively, with 6 bases between them. CDR1 is SGHTA and CDR2 is FQGNSA in the germline V gene. CDR3 sequence: CASSLVGKETQYF. The DNA for the CDR3 is TGTGCCAGCAGCTTAGTGGGGAAAGAGACCCAGTACTTC.

The V and J genes are TRBV9 and TRBJ2-1; a weak D match, TRBD2 (5 bases). With 4 bases removed from V and 0 bases from J, the gap between germline ends came to 14 bases. Germline loops: CDR1 SGDLS, CDR2 YYNGEE. This CDR3 contains 16 residues. Written as DNA, the CDR3 is TGTGCCAGCAGCCCAAATAGCGCGAGCTCCTACAATGAGCAGTTCTTC. Encoded protein: CASSPNSASSYNEQFF.

This chain joins TRBV20-1 and TRBJ2-7; no clear D gene. The germline V gene has CDR1 DFQATT and CDR2 SNEGSKA (reference sequence). With 1 base removed from V and 0 bases from J, the gap between germline ends came to 16 bases. The CDR3 contains 16 residues. The CDR3 nucleotides read TGCAGTGCTAGAGCTTCCGGCGGTAGGAGCTCCTACGAGCAGTACTTC. It codes for CSARASGGRSSYEQYF.

The rearrangement uses TRBV9 and TRBJ2-2; D might be TRBD1 or TRBD2, each matching 6 bases. This CDR3 has 17 residues. Trimming cost V 0 bases and J 5 bases, with 17 bases left between them. The germline gives CDR1 SGDLS, CDR2 YYNGEE. The CDR3, as DNA: TGTGCCAGCAGCGTAGCCCCCGGGGGCGAGAATACCGGGGAGCTGTTTTTT. Translation gives CASSVAPGGENTGELFF.

The V and J genes are TRBV5-5 and TRBJ2-1, with TRBD2 matching over 10 bases. V shed 1 base and J 9 bases; nucleotides not matched to a gene: 10. Germline V gene sequence: CDR1 SGHKS, CDR2 YYEKEE (reference sequence). CDR3 size: 16 residues. This CDR3 reads CASSLSGASGRGEQFF. CDR3 bases: TGTGCCAGCAGCTTGTCCGGGGCTAGCGGGAGAGGTGAGCAGTTCTTC.

The chain recombines TRBV9 with TRBJ1-6, with D hard to call. The V gene lost 0 bases and the J gene lost 8 bases, with 9 bases spanning the gap. Germline V lookup: CDR1 SGDLS, CDR2 YYNGEE. The CDR3 runs to 14 residues. The DNA for the CDR3 is TGTGCCAGCAGCGTAGGTAACCTCGATTCACCCCTCCACTTT. Its translation is CASSVGNLDSPLHF. The entire variable domain, with the rest obtained from reference TRBV9 and TRBJ1-6, is as follows: DSGVTQTPKHLITATGQRVTLRCSPRSGDLSVYWYQQSLDQGLQFLIQYYNGEERAKGNILERFSAQQFPDLHSELNLSSLELGDSALYFCASSVGNLDSPLHFGNGTRLTVT.

V gene TRBV27 combines with J gene TRBJ1-1; a possible D gene is TRBD1 (5 bases). Between the trimmed V and J ends, which lost 9 bases and 5 bases, there was a span of 16 bases. Germline V gives CDR1 MNHEY, CDR2 SMNVEV (reference sequence). This CDR3 has 13 residues. CDR3 nucleotide sequence: TGTGCCAGTAGGGTACAGGTCTATACTGAAGCTTTCTTT. Protein product: CASRVQVYTEAFF.

This chain connects TRBV29-1 to TRBJ1-1; D call uncertain. Germline-derived CDR1 and CDR2 are SQVTM and ANQGSEA. V was cut by 2 bases and J by 11 bases, with 18 bases left in between. This CDR3 region has 13 residues. The CDR3 loop reads CSVEPPAASSAFF. In nucleotides, the CDR3 is TGCAGCGTTGAACCCCCGGCAGCCTCCTCCGCTTTCTTT.

This clonotype was counted only a few times. The chain employs TRBV6-5 and TRBJ1-5; 9 nucleotides line up with TRBD1. V gave up 2 bases and J gave up 11 bases; unmatched junction bases: 7. This CDR3 has 14 residues. Germline V CDR1 and CDR2: MNHEY, SVGAGI. CDR3 DNA: TGTGCCAGCAGTTACCGACAGGGGGAAGAGTCCCAGCATTTT. Its protein product is CASSYRQGEESQHF.

This chain connects TRBV11-2 to TRBJ2-7, with TRBD2 identical over 10 bases. V lost 1 base to trimming and J lost 3 bases; unmatched junction nucleotides: 12. Per the germline V gene, CDR1 is SGHAT and CDR2 is FQNNGV. This CDR3 comprises 18 residues. The CDR3: CASSLVRLLAGEIYEQYF. DNA for the CDR3: TGTGCCAGCAGCTTAGTCCGGCTTCTAGCGGGAGAGATCTACGAGCAGTACTTC.

This clonotype was counted only a few times. The chain uses TRBV5-5 and TRBJ1-5, with D perhaps TRBD1 (5 bases). Germline CDR1 and CDR2: SGHKS and YYEKEE (reference sequence). The CDR3 extends over 15 amino acids. The ends were cut back, 4 bases at V and 1 base at J, with 12 bases in the middle. The CDR3 region is CASSTGAQSNQPQHF. CDR3 coding DNA: TGTGCCAGCAGCACCGGGGCCCAAAGCAATCAGCCCCAGCATTTT.

The genes are TRBV4-1 and TRBJ2-7; D may be TRBD1 (5 bases). CDR1 and CDR2 from the germline V gene are MGHRA and YSYEKL. V was pared by 4 bases and J by 3 bases, with 10 bases between. This CDR3 is built from 13 residues. CDR3 loop: CASSLNQGYEQYF. CDR3 bases: TGCGCCAGCAGCCTGAACCAGGGCTACGAGCAGTACTTC.

The gene calls are TRBV6-5 and TRBJ1-6; D possibly corresponds to TRBD1 (5 bases). CDR1 is MNHEY, CDR2 SVGAGI, per germline. Trimming left V 2 bases short and J 9 bases short, with 5 bases between. This CDR3 is 12 amino acids long. The CDR3 DNA is TGTGCCAGCAGTTACAGGGGTTCACCCCTCCACTTT. Its translation is CASSYRGSPLHF.

This clonotype was picked up a small number of times. The rearrangement joins TRBV20-1 to TRBJ2-7; 7 bases match TRBD2. The V gene end was trimmed by 3 bases and the J gene end by 2 bases; junction bases not matched to a gene: 7. The CDR3 is made up of 14 amino acids. Germline CDR1 DFQATT, CDR2 SNEGSKA (reference sequence). In DNA form, the CDR3 reads TGCAGTGCTAGGGAGTTAGCGGGCGCCTACGAGCAGTACTTC. Protein: CSARELAGAYEQYF.

The gene calls are TRBV7-2 and TRBJ2-1, with D unresolved. The germline V and J ends were trimmed by 4 bases and 7 bases, with 14 bases remaining between them. This CDR3 spans 14 amino acids. The germline V gene encodes CDR1 SGHTA and CDR2 FQGNSA. DNA for the CDR3: TGTGCCAGCAGCTGGCAAGGAAGGGTGAATGAGCAGTTCTTC. Translated: CASSWQGRVNEQFF.

This clonotype turned up a few times. This chain links TRBV21-1 with TRBJ2-1; the DNA was not compared with TRBD1, the D call given in the table. TRBV21-1 is a documented pseudogene. The CDR3 covers 17 residues. CDR3 DNA sequence: TGTGCCAGCAGCAAAGATGGCTACCAGAGGGGATACAATGAGCAGTTCTTC. Encoded protein: CASSKDGYQRGYNEQFF.

This clonotype was detected a few times. The chain has TRBV6-7 and TRBJ2-3; TRBD2 aligns across 8 bases. TRBV6-7 has ORF status, its function being uncertain. V lost 5 bases to trimming and J lost 3 bases; unmatched junction nucleotides: 7. The CDR3 is 15 amino acids. CDR3 residues: CASSTQAGVTDTQYF. Here the CDR3 DNA reads TGTGCCAGCAGTACCCAAGCGGGAGTGACAGATACGCAGTATTTT.

This clonotype has at least ten counts. This rearrangement joins TRBV7-2 to TRBJ1-5, with D possibly matching TRBD1 (5 bases). Deletions cut 5 bases from V and 6 bases from J, with 17 bases between. Germline V CDR1 and CDR2: SGHTA, FQGNSA. The length of the CDR3 is 15 residues. Here the CDR3 DNA reads TGTGCCAGCAGCCCCCCCGGTGGGGCCCGTCAGCCCCAGCATTTT. It codes for CASSPPGGARQPQHF.

V gene TRBV6-4 combines with J gene TRBJ2-3; D tentatively reads TRBD1 or TRBD2 (5 bases each). V shed 5 bases and J shed 8 bases, with 20 bases lying between them. The CDR3 is made up of 15 amino acids. CDR1 is MRHNA, CDR2 SNTAGT, per germline. For the CDR3, the DNA is TGTGCCAGCAGTACCACCCCCGGGGCTCTTGGTACGCAGTATTTT. It codes for CASSTTPGALGTQYF.

This clonotype was counted between two and nine times. The rearrangement uses TRBV9 and TRBJ2-5; D is undetermined. The CDR3 has 16 residues. Trimming stripped 4 bases from V and 2 bases from J, with 18 bases between. Germline V gene sequence: CDR1 SGDLS, CDR2 YYNGEE. The CDR3: CASSPSTAKQQETQYF. CDR3 bases: TGTGCCAGCAGCCCAAGTACCGCGAAACAACAAGAGACCCAGTACTTC.

This sequence joins TRBV5-1 and TRBJ1-3; no definite D call. V lost 4 bases and J lost 0, with 11 bases in between. Germline-derived CDR1 and CDR2 are SGHRS and YFSETQ. The CDR3 length is 15 residues. The DNA for the CDR3 is TGCGCCAGCAGCGACGGATTACTCTCTGGAAACACCATATATTTT. It encodes CASSDGLLSGNTIYF.

In this sample, this clonotype turned up once. The chain links TRBV5-4 to TRBJ2-7; D is uncertain. CDR3 length: 14 amino acids. V dropped 0 bases and J dropped 1 base, with 8 bases sitting between them. In germline, CDR1 is SGHNT, CDR2 YYREEE (reference sequence). The DNA for the CDR3 is TGTGCCAGCAGCTTGGGTCCCCCGTCCTACGAGCAGTACTTC. Protein product: CASSLGPPSYEQYF. Full variable domain (rest looked up from reference TRBV5-4 and TRBJ2-7): ETGVTQSPTHLIKTRGQQVTLRCSSQSGHNTVSWYQQALGQGPQFIFQYYREEENGRGNFPPRFSGLQFPNYSSELNVNALELDDSALYLCASSLGPPSYEQYFGPGTRLTVT.

This clonotype showed up just a few times. The rearrangement links TRBV20-1 to TRBJ2-5; no firm D call. V was pared by 1 base and J by 5 bases, with 23 bases between. This CDR3 contains 17 residues. Germline V lookup: CDR1 DFQATT, CDR2 SNEGSKA (reference sequence). CDR3 protein: CSARVPYTGPRTETQYF. The CDR3 DNA reads TGCAGTGCTAGAGTCCCGTATACGGGCCCACGCACTGAGACCCAGTACTTC.